The sequence of this T cell receptor beta chain was determined in a study of cytomegalovirus exposure and HLA in healthy donors. V lost 0 bases and J 1 base, leaving 14 bases between the germline ends. Germline CDR1 SGHTS, CDR2 YDEGEE. The CDR3 totals 16 residues. Clones were read by immunoSEQ multiplex PCR, and TCRdb kept only the in-frame ones, dropping some. The data hold some 120,000 clones, with approximately 94% observed a single time. The receptor's source is a young man in good health and CMV-seronegative. The chain carries TRBV5-8 and TRBJ2-7; a possible D gene is TRBD2 (5 bases). Sequencing used PBMCs. For the CDR3, the DNA is TGTGCCAGCAGCTTGGCTCGGGGTGGTATTTCCTACGAGCAGTACTTC. Protein product: CASSLARGGISYEQYF.